This TCR beta chain was found in a study of tumor-infiltrating lymphocytes in primary liver carcinoma. Across the study: The five patients, who were men and women, ranged in age from 30 to 69 years.

Regarding this clonotype: Its antigen is currently unknown.

Priming with a constant-region primer yielded TCR beta cDNA from 450 to 550 ng total RNA. Slightly modified ARM-PCR served as the procedure for the TCR beta libraries. These libraries came from three rounds of nested multiplex PCR. TCRdb called the multiplex PCR reads again in MiXCR, with one record for every CDR3 protein. The table shows approximately 110,000 distinct CDR3 sequences, with 50% to 70% occurring only once. Findings of the study overall: There were only about 7.5-24% of top clones found in all five tumor regions.

From unsorted bulk tissue weighing 20-30 mg, DNA and RNA were co-extracted. The sequence derives from a woman aged 55-69 years with primary liver carcinoma and hepatitis B virus infection. The sequenced sample consisted of liver tumor tissue from sampling region 1. The subset: tumor region T1, superior pole.

CDR3 in DNA: TGTGCCAGCAGTGGGGCGGGCGCGGAGACCCAGTACTTC. Its protein product is CASSGAGAETQYF. V is TRBV2 and J is TRBJ2-5, with D maybe TRBD2 (5 bases). The CDR3 totals 13 residues. The germline V and J ends were trimmed by 4 bases and 5 bases, with 11 bases remaining between them. Germline V CDR1 and CDR2: SNHLY, FYNNEI.